This entry describes one T cell receptor (beta chain). Its antigen is not known. The sample comes from a study of Ad26.COV2.S vaccination and SARS-CoV-2 variants. Findings and caveats of the study: Overall T cell responses may have been underestimated by the analyses of TCR breadth and depth. A substantial breadth of spike-specific CD8+ and CD4+ T cell responses after vaccination has been reported.

The assay was immunoSEQ multiplex PCR, and TCRdb's table has in-frame clones only and misses some. Of approximately 300,000 clones listed, roughly 84% are singletons. This sample's treatment: 15 to 20 received Ad26.COV2.S at low or high dose, single or two shots; several received placebo; per-sample allocation not given. At day 63 after the first vaccine or placebo injection, samples were drawn. The CDR3 spans 18 residues. Per germline, CDR1 SGHTA and CDR2 FQGNSA. The V and J ends lost 0 bases and 5 bases, in that order; junction bases with no gene match: 14. The chain employs TRBV7-2 and TRBJ2-3, with TRBD2 matching over 7 bases. This TCR derives from a person between 18 and 65 years old who received the Ad26.COV2.S COVID-19 vaccine or a placebo. Here the sequenced sample was peripheral blood, taken in a trial of Ad26.COV2.S vaccine versus placebo. This CDR3 reads CASSLALIGLVPEDTQYF. CDR3 nucleotide sequence: TGTGCCAGCAGCTTAGCGCTCATCGGACTAGTCCCGGAAGATACGCAGTATTTT.